The 11 T cell receptor beta chains given below trace back to one sample, sequenced in a study of human CD8 memory T cell subsets. Generation of TCR beta libraries used UMI-labeled 5' RACE. No DNA is given; TCRdb re-called the 5' RACE reads and lists each CDR3 protein once. This table holds approximately 11,000 distinct CDR3 sequences. The sequenced sample was CD8+ T cells from PBMCs. The receptor set was obtained from a human donor in good health.

This clonotype is classed as medium-sized by frequency. The J gene is TRBJ2-7, the V gene TRBV27; the D call of TRBD1 rests on TCRdb alone, since no DNA is present to check it. The CDR3 loop spans 15 amino acids. Per germline, CDR1 MNHEY and CDR2 SMNVEV (reference sequence). CDR3 in amino acids: CASSFSGGRGYEQYF.

The V call is TRBV7-2, the J call TRBJ1-1; TCRdb's D call of TRBD1 is untestable without DNA. Germline V gene lookup returns CDR1 SGHTA and CDR2 FQGNSA. The CDR3 runs to 15 residues. The CDR3 sequence is CASSSPPTGNTEAFF.

The V call is TRBV6-5, the J call TRBJ2-2. The germline gives CDR1 MNHEY, CDR2 SVGAGI. The CDR3 consists of 13 residues. Here the CDR3 reads CASSADSAGELFF.

The chain combines TRBV7-8 with TRBJ2-1; the TCRdb call, TRBD2, lacks DNA for checking. This CDR3 is 15 amino acids long. The germline CDR1 and CDR2 sequences are SGHVS and FQNEAQ. The CDR3 spells CASSHLSGAYNEQFF. The whole variable domain, remainder taken from reference TRBV7-8 and TRBJ2-1, is GAGVSQSPRYKVAKRGQDVALRCDPISGHVSLFWYQQALGQGPEFLTYFQNEAQLDKSGLPSDRFFAERPEGSVSTLKIQRTQQEDSAVYLCASSHLSGAYNEQFFGPGTRLTVL.

The J gene is TRBJ1-5, the V gene TRBV9. CDR1 and CDR2 from the germline V gene are SGDLS and YYNGEE. There are 14 residues in the CDR3. The CDR3 sequence is CASSGGNRNQPQHF. Variable domain in full (rest from reference TRBV9 and TRBJ1-5): DSGVTQTPKHLITATGQRVTLRCSPRSGDLSVYWYQQSLDQGLQFLIQYYNGEERAKGNILERFSAQQFPDLHSELNLSSLELGDSALYFCASSGGNRNQPQHFGDGTRLSIL.

The chain links TRBV7-6 to TRBJ2-3; TCRdb outputs TRBD1, but without DNA this stays unchecked. Germline-derived CDR1 and CDR2 are SGHVS and FNYEAQ. The CDR3 has 17 residues. The CDR3 spells CASSLPETGPRTDTQYF. The full variable domain, with the rest looked up from reference TRBV7-6 and TRBJ2-3, is GAGVSQSPRYKVTKRGQDVALRCDPISGHVSLYWYRQALGQGPEFLTYFNYEAQQDKSGLPNDRFSAERPEGSISTLTIQRTEQRDSAMYRCASSLPETGPRTDTQYFGPGTRLTVL.

The rearrangement joins TRBV4-1 to TRBJ2-1. Per germline, CDR1 MGHRA and CDR2 YSYEKL. This CDR3 is 14 amino acids long. The CDR3 reads CASSQVPGYNEQFF.

The chain combines TRBV28 with TRBJ2-7; no DNA is available, so the TRBD1 call from TCRdb remains unchecked. Germline V gene data show CDR1 as MDHEN and CDR2 as SYDVKM. This CDR3 region has 15 residues. The CDR3 spells CASSPAWDRDYEQYF.

The chain recombines TRBV6-2 or TRBV6-3 with TRBJ1-5; TCRdb gives TRBD1 as the D gene, but with no DNA this cannot be confirmed. Germline CDR1 and CDR2: MNHEY and SVGEGT. The CDR3 covers 13 residues. Here the CDR3 reads CASSYGGGQPQHF.

This clonotype is medium-sized by frequency. This chain links TRBV9 with TRBJ2-3; the TCRdb D gene call, TRBD2, has no DNA to confirm it. Germline V gene data show CDR1 as SGDLS and CDR2 as YYNGEE. This CDR3 comprises 13 residues. The CDR3 spells CASSTMGADTQYF.

This chain links TRBV28 with TRBJ2-5; TCRdb selects TRBD2, and the lack of DNA leaves this call unchecked. This CDR3 is built from 16 residues. Germline CDR1 MDHEN, CDR2 SYDVKM. CDR3 sequence: CASSFPTSGGVKTQYF.